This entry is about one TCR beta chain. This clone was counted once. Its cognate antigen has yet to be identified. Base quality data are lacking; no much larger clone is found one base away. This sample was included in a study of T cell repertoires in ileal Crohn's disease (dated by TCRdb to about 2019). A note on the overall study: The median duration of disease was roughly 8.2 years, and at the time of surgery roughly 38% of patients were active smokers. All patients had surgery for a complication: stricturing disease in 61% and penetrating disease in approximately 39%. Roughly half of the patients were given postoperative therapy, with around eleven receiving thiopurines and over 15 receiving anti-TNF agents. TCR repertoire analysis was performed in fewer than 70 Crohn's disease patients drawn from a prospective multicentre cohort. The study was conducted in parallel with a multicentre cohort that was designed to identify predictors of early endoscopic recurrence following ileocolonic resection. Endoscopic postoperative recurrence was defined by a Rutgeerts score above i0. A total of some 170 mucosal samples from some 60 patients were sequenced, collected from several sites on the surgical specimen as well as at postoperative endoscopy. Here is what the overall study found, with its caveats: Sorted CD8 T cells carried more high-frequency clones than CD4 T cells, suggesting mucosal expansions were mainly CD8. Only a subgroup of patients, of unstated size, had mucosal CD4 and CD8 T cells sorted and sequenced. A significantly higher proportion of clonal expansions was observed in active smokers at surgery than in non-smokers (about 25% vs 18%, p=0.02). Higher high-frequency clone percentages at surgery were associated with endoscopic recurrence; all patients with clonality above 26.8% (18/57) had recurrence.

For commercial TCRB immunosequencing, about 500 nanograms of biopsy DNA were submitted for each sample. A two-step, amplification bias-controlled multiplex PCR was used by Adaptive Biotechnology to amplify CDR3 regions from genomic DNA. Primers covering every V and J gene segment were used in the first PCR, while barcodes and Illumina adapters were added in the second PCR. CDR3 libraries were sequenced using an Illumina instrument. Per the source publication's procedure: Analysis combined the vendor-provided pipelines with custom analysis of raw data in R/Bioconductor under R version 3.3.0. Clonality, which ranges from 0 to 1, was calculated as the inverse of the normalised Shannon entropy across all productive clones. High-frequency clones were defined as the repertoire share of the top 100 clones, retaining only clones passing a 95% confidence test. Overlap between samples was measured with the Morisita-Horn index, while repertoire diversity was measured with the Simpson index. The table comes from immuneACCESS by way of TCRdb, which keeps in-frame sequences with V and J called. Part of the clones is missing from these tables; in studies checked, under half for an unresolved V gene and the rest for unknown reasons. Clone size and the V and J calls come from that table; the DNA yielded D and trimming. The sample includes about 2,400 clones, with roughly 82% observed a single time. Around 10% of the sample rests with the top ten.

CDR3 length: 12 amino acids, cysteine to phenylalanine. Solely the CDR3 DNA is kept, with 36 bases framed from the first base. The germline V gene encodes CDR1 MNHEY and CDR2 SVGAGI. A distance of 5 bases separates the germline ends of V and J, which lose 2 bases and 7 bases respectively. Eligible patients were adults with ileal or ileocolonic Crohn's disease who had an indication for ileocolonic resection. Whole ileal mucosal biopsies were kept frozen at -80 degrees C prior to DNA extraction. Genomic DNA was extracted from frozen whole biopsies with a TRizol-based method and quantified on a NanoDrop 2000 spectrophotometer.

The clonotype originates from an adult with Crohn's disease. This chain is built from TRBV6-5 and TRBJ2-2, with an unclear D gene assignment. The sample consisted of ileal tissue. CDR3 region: CASSYQFGELFF. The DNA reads TGTGCCAGCAGTTACCAATTCGGGGAGCTGTTTTTT.